A selection of T cell receptor beta chains follows, all from one sample in a study of blood T cell repertoires in COVID-19. Generated by immunoSEQ multiplex PCR, the TCRdb table keeps only in-frame clones and is missing some. This sample carries 55,000 to 85,000 clones, just over 90% of them seen once, and the ten largest clones take roughly 5%. Sequenced: peripheral blood. The receptors shown here come from a woman younger than 30 with acute or convalescent COVID-19. Both conserved end residues are part of each CDR3. A D gene is named only where the DNA matches it firmly. Expanded clones are given a class, and other clones once, few, many or no size at all.

TRBV30	NA	TRBJ1-1	NA	CAWGRRMNTEAFF	TGTGCCTGGGGGCGGAGGATGAACACTGAAGCTTTCTTT
TRBV7-6	TRBD1	TRBJ2-7	few	CASSLGDSYEQYF	TGTGCCAGCAGCTTAGGGGACAGCTACGAGCAGTACTTC
TRBV6-2/TRBV6-3	TRBD1	TRBJ2-7	NA	CASSYYRGLDEQYF	TGTGCCAGCAGTTATTACAGGGGCCTGGACGAGCAGTACTTC
TRBV12-5	NA	TRBJ1-1	medium-sized	CASAPDSFNTEAFF	TGTGCTAGTGCCCCCGACAGTTTCAACACTGAAGCTTTCTTT
TRBV4-3	TRBD2	TRBJ2-1	NA	CASSQGHGGRAYSYNEQFF	TGCGCCAGCAGCCAAGGTCACGGTGGGAGGGCCTATTCCTACAATGAGCAGTTCTTC
TRBV3-1/TRBV3-2	NA	TRBJ1-3	few	CASSQDPGSGNTIYF	TGTGCCAGCAGCCAAGATCCGGGCTCTGGAAACACCATATATTTT
TRBV19	TRBD1	TRBJ1-5	NA	CASSMVRGRNNQPQHF	TGTGCCAGTAGTATGGTCAGGGGGCGCAACAATCAGCCCCAGCATTTT
TRBV19	NA	TRBJ1-5	NA	CASRGVTGLYSNQPQHF	TGTGCCAGTAGAGGAGTGACAGGACTTTATAGCAATCAGCCCCAGCATTTT
TRBV5-1	TRBD1	TRBJ1-2	NA	CASSLETGGLSNYGYTF	TGCGCCAGCAGCTTGGAGACAGGGGGCCTTTCAAACTATGGCTACACCTTC
TRBV4-1	NA	TRBJ2-6	NA	CASSHNRGGDSGANVLTF	TGCGCCAGCAGCCATAACAGGGGGGGGGACTCTGGGGCCAACGTCCTGACTTTC
TRBV24-1	NA	TRBJ2-1	NA	CATSDTRVNEQFF	TGTGCCACCAGTGACACCAGGGTCAATGAGCAGTTCTTC
TRBV5-6	TRBD1	TRBJ2-2	once	CASGQQGYTGELFF	TGTGCCAGCGGCCAACAGGGGTACACCGGGGAGCTGTTTTTT
TRBV5-1	NA	TRBJ1-5	NA	CASSLFPGEGPQHF	TGCGCCAGCAGCTTGTTTCCGGGAGAAGGGCCCCAGCATTTT
TRBV30	NA	TRBJ2-7	NA	CAWSNGNSYEQYF	TGTGCCTGGAGTAACGGGAATTCCTACGAGCAGTACTTC
TRBV18	TRBD1	TRBJ1-3	NA	CASSPSTGRRNTIYF	TGTGCCAGCTCACCATCGACAGGGCGGCGAAACACCATATATTTT
TRBV18	TRBD2	TRBJ2-3	once	CASSPGLAGVTDTQYF	TGTGCCAGCTCACCGGGACTAGCGGGAGTTACAGATACGCAGTATTTT